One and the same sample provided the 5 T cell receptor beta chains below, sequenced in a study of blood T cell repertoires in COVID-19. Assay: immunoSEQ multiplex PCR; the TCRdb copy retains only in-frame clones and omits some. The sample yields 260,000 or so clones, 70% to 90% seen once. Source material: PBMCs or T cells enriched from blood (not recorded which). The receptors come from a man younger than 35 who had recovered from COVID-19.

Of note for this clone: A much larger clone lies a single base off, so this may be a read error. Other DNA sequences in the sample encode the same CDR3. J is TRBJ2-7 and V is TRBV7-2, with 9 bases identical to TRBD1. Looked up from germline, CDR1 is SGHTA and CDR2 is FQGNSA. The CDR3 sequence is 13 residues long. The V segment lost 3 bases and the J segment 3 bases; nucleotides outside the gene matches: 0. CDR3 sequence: CASSLDRGYEQYF. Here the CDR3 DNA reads TGTGCCAGCAGCTTGGACAGGGGCTACGAGCAGTACTTC.

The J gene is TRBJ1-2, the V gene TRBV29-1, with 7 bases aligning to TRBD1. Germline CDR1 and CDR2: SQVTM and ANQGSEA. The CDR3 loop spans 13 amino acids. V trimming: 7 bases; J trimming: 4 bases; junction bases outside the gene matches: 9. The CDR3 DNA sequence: TGCAGCGCTTTAACAGGGGCCTTCTATGGCTACACCTTC. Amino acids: CSALTGAFYGYTF.

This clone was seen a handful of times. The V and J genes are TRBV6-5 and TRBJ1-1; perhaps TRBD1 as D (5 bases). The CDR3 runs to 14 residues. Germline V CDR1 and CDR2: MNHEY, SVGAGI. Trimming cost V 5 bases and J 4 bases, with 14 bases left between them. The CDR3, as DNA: TGTGCCAGCAGTCCAGGGTCTAGGGTCACTGAAGCTTTCTTT. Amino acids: CASSPGSRVTEAFF.

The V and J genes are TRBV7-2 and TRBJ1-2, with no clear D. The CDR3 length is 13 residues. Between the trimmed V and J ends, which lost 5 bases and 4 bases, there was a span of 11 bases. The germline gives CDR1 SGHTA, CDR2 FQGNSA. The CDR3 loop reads CASSPERRYGYTF. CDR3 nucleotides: TGTGCCAGCAGCCCCGAGAGGCGCTATGGCTACACCTTC. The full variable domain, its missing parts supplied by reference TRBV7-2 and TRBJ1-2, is GAGVSQSPSNKVTEKGKDVELRCDPISGHTALYWYRQSLGQGLEFLIYFQGNSAPDKSGLPSDRFSAERTGGSVSTLTIQRTQQEDSAVYLCASSPERRYGYTFGSGTRLTVV.

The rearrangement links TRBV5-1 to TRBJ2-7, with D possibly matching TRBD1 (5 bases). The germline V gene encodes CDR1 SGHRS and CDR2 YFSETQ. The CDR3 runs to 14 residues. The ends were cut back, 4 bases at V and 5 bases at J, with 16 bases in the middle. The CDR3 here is CASSLRVPIDEQYF. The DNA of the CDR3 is TGCGCCAGCAGCCTCAGGGTCCCCATAGACGAGCAGTACTTC.